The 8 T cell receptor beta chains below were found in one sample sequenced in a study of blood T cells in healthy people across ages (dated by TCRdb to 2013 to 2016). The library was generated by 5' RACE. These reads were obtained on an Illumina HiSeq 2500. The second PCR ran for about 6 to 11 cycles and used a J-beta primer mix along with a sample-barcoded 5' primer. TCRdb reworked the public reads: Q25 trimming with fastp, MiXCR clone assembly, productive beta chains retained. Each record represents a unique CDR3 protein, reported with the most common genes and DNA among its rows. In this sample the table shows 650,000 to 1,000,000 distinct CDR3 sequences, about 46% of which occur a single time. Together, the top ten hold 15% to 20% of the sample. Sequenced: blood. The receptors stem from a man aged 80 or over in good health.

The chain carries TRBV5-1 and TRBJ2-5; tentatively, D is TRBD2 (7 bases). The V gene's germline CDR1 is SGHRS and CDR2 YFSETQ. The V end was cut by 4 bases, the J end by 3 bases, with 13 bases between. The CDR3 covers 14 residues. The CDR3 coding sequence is TGCGCCAGCAGCAGAGGGGGGGTTGAAGAGACCCAGTACTTC. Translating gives CASSRGGVEETQYF.

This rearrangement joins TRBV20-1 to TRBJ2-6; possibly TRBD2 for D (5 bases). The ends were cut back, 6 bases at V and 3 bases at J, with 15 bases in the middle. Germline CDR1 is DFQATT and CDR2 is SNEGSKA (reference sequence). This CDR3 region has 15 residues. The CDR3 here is CSARRPGGGANVLTF. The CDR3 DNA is TGCAGTGCCCGGAGGCCGGGCGGTGGGGCCAACGTCCTGACTTTC.

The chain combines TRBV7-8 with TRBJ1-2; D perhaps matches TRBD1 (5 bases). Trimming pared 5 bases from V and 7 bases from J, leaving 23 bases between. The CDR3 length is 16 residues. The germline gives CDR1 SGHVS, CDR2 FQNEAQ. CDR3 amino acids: CASSRGTLGPMGGYTF. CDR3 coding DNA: TGTGCCAGCAGCAGAGGGACTTTGGGTCCTATGGGTGGCTACACCTTC.

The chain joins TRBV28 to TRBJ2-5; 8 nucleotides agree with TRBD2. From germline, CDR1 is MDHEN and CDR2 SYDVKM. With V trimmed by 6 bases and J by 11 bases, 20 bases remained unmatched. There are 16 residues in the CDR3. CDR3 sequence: CASRLGGGLASNEQYF. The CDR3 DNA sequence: TGTGCCAGCAGGCTGGGCGGAGGACTAGCAAGTAATGAGCAGTACTTC.

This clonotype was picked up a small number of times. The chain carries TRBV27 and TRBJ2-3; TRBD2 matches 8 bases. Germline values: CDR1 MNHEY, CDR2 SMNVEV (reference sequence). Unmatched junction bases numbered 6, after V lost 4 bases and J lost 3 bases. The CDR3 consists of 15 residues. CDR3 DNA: TGTGCCAGCAGTTCTGGCGGGAGGCCAACAGATACGCAGTATTTT. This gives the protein CASSSGGRPTDTQYF.

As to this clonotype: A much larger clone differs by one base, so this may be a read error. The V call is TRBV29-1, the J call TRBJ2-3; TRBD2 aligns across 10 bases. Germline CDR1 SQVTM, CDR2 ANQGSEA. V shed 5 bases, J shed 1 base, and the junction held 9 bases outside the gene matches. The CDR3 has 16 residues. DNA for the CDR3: TGCAGCGTTCTGAGGGGAGGGACTAGCGGCACAGATACGCAGTATTTT. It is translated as CSVLRGGTSGTDTQYF.

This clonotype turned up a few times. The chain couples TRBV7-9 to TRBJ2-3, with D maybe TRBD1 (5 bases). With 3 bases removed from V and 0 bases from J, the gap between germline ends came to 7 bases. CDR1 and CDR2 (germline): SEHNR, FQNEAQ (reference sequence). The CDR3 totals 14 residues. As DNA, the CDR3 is TGTGCCAGCAGCTTTAAGGGGAGCACAGATACGCAGTATTTT. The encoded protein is CASSFKGSTDTQYF. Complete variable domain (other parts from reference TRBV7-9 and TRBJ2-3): DTGVSQNPRHKITKRGQNVTFRCDPISEHNRLYWYRQTLGQGPEFLTYFQNEAQLEKSRLLSDRFSAERPKGSFSTLEIQRTEQGDSAMYLCASSFKGSTDTQYFGPGTRLTVL.

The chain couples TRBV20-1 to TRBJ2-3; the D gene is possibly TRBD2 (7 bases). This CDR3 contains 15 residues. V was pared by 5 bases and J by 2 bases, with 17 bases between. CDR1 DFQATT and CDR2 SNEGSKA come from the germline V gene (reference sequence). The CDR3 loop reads CSAGEGVGITDTQYF. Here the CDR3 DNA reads TGCAGTGCTGGGGAGGGGGTCGGTATCACAGATACGCAGTATTTT.